These T cell receptor beta chains were read from a single sample in a study of shared clonotypes between healthy human individuals. Sequencing was performed with immunoSEQ multiplex PCR; in TCRdb, only in-frame clones are kept and a portion is missing. The sample holds 980,000 or so clones, around 80% seen once. The sample comprised memory CD4+ T cells sorted from blood. These TCRs come from a man between 18 and 35 years old in good health. CDR3s include the opening cysteine and the closing phenylalanine or tryptophan. A D gene is named only where the DNA matches it firmly. Clone sizes are given selectively: once, few, many, or a class where the clone is expanded.

d_gene: .
abundance: .
j_gene: TRBJ2-7
v_gene: TRBV2
CDR3nt: TGTGCCAGCAGTGAGCGGTCTCTCCCAACCTACGAGCAGTACTTC
CDR3aa: CASSERSLPTYEQYF

d_gene: .
abundance: .
j_gene: TRBJ1-6
v_gene: TRBV25-1
CDR3nt: TGTGCCAGCAGTGAAGTTGTCAATTCACCCCTCCACTTT
CDR3aa: CASSEVVNSPLHF

d_gene: .
abundance: .
j_gene: TRBJ2-3
v_gene: TRBV19
CDR3nt: TGTGCCAGTAGTACTGGGGACACAGATACGCAGTATTTT
CDR3aa: CASSTGDTDTQYF

d_gene: .
abundance: .
j_gene: TRBJ1-4
v_gene: TRBV5-6
CDR3nt: TGTGCCAGCAGCCCCTTTACAGGGAGCCCTGCAACTAATGAAAAACTGTTTTTT
CDR3aa: CASSPFTGSPATNEKLFF

d_gene: .
abundance: .
j_gene: TRBJ2-7
v_gene: TRBV5-1
CDR3nt: TGCGCCAGCAGCTCCGGGACGGAGTTCTACGAGCAGTACTTC
CDR3aa: CASSSGTEFYEQYF

d_gene: TRBD1
abundance: .
j_gene: TRBJ2-5
v_gene: TRBV2
CDR3nt: TGTGCCAGCAGTCCCGACAGGGGGCTCGAGACCCAGTACTTC
CDR3aa: CASSPDRGLETQYF

d_gene: TRBD1
abundance: .
j_gene: TRBJ2-6
v_gene: TRBV7-9
CDR3nt: TGTGCCAGCAGCTTAGGGACAGGCTCTGGGGCCAACGTCCTGACTTTC
CDR3aa: CASSLGTGSGANVLTF

d_gene: TRBD1
abundance: .
j_gene: TRBJ2-5
v_gene: TRBV5-4
CDR3nt: TGTGCCAGCAGCTTGAAACAGGGGGCACAAGAGACCCAGTACTTC
CDR3aa: CASSLKQGAQETQYF

d_gene: .
abundance: once
j_gene: TRBJ2-7
v_gene: TRBV6-5
CDR3nt: TGTGCCAGCAGTACCCGGGCCCGGGGCTACGAGCAGTACTTC
CDR3aa: CASSTRARGYEQYF

d_gene: .
abundance: .
j_gene: TRBJ2-7
v_gene: TRBV30
CDR3nt: TGTGCCTGGGGACGGATATACGAGCAGTACTTC
CDR3aa: CAWGRIYEQYF

d_gene: .
abundance: .
j_gene: TRBJ1-1
v_gene: TRBV9
CDR3nt: TGTGCCAGCAGCGGATCTTCATGGATGGGCACTGAAGCTTTCTTT
CDR3aa: CASSGSSWMGTEAFF

d_gene: .
abundance: .
j_gene: TRBJ2-7
v_gene: TRBV5-1
CDR3nt: TGCGCCAGCAGCTTGGTTCAGGGGGGGAACGAGCAGTACTTC
CDR3aa: CASSLVQGGNEQYF

d_gene: TRBD1
abundance: .
j_gene: TRBJ1-2
v_gene: TRBV6-5
CDR3nt: TGTGCCAGCAGAGGACAGGGCCATGGCTACACCTTC
CDR3aa: CASRGQGHGYTF

d_gene: TRBD1
abundance: .
j_gene: TRBJ1-1
v_gene: TRBV28
CDR3nt: TGTGCCAGCAGTCTAGGACCGGGACAGGGGGGTACTGAAGCTTTCTTT
CDR3aa: CASSLGPGQGGTEAFF

d_gene: TRBD2
abundance: .
j_gene: TRBJ2-1
v_gene: TRBV5-1
CDR3nt: TGCGCCAGCAGCAGGACTAGCGGGAGTACTGAGCAGTTCTTC
CDR3aa: CASSRTSGSTEQFF

d_gene: TRBD1
abundance: .
j_gene: TRBJ1-5
v_gene: TRBV27
CDR3nt: TGTGCCAGCAGTTTATCGAGTACAGGGGGCGCACAGCCCCAGCATTTT
CDR3aa: CASSLSSTGGAQPQHF

d_gene: TRBD1
abundance: .
j_gene: TRBJ1-1
v_gene: TRBV6-1
CDR3nt: TGTGCCAGCAGTGGATTTCCGGGACAGGGGATCGCTGAAGCTTTCTTT
CDR3aa: CASSGFPGQGIAEAFF

d_gene: .
abundance: .
j_gene: TRBJ2-2
v_gene: TRBV7-8
CDR3nt: TGTGCCAGCAGCTTACGGGCAGGGGCAAACACCGGGGAGCTGTTTTTT
CDR3aa: CASSLRAGANTGELFF

d_gene: TRBD1
abundance: many
j_gene: TRBJ2-1
v_gene: TRBV9
CDR3nt: TGTGCCAGCAGCCCCCGGGACAGGGGGGTCGTTGAGCAGTTCTTC
CDR3aa: CASSPRDRGVVEQFF

d_gene: TRBD2
abundance: .
j_gene: TRBJ2-1
v_gene: TRBV7-3
CDR3nt: TGTGCCAGCAGCGACCTTTCGGGAGGTGAGCAGTTCTTC
CDR3aa: CASSDLSGGEQFF

d_gene: TRBD2
abundance: .
j_gene: TRBJ2-5
v_gene: TRBV5-6
CDR3nt: TGTGCCAGCAGCTTGACTAGCGTCCCCCAAGAGACCCAGTACTTC
CDR3aa: CASSLTSVPQETQYF

d_gene: TRBD1
abundance: .
j_gene: TRBJ2-1
v_gene: TRBV7-8
CDR3nt: TGTGCCAGCAGCCGATCTACAGGGGGTTACAATGAGCAGTTCTTC
CDR3aa: CASSRSTGGYNEQFF

d_gene: .
abundance: .
j_gene: TRBJ1-4
v_gene: TRBV12-5
CDR3nt: TGTGCTAGTGGTCCCCAGGGAAGGCCTAATGAAAAACTGTTTTTT
CDR3aa: CASGPQGRPNEKLFF

d_gene: .
abundance: few
j_gene: TRBJ2-2
v_gene: TRBV7-6
CDR3nt: TGTGCCAGCAGATCACAGGGCAACACCGGGGAGCTGTTTTTT
CDR3aa: CASRSQGNTGELFF

d_gene: TRBD1
abundance: .
j_gene: TRBJ1-1
v_gene: TRBV7-9
CDR3nt: TGTGCCAGCAGCTTAGCGCTAAAGGGACAGGACACTGAAGCTTTCTTT
CDR3aa: CASSLALKGQDTEAFF

d_gene: .
abundance: .
j_gene: TRBJ2-7
v_gene: TRBV11-1
CDR3nt: TGTGCCAGCAGCTTAACGGCTACCTACGAGCAGTACTTC
CDR3aa: CASSLTATYEQYF

d_gene: .
abundance: .
j_gene: TRBJ2-5
v_gene: TRBV7-3
CDR3nt: TGTGCCAGCAGCTTGGGACCCAGCCAAGAGACCCAGTACTTC
CDR3aa: CASSLGPSQETQYF

d_gene: TRBD2
abundance: .
j_gene: TRBJ2-1
v_gene: TRBV5-1
CDR3nt: TGCGCCAGCAGCTTGGGGCTAGCGGGGACCTCCTACAATGAGCAGTTCTTC
CDR3aa: CASSLGLAGTSYNEQFF

d_gene: .
abundance: .
j_gene: TRBJ2-2
v_gene: TRBV10-1
CDR3nt: TGCGCCAGCAGTGTTGGAGCAGTAGGGAACACCGGGGAGCTGTTTTTT
CDR3aa: CASSVGAVGNTGELFF

d_gene: .
abundance: .
j_gene: TRBJ2-5
v_gene: TRBV9
CDR3nt: TGTGCCAGCAGCGCCCGGGGGGAGACCCAGTACTTC
CDR3aa: CASSARGETQYF

d_gene: .
abundance: .
j_gene: TRBJ2-7
v_gene: TRBV21-1
CDR3nt: TGTGCCAGCATCGCCCCAGCGGGAGGGTCGATTAGCTCCTACGAGCAGTACTTC
CDR3aa: CASIAPAGGSISSYEQYF

d_gene: TRBD2
abundance: .
j_gene: TRBJ2-2
v_gene: TRBV9
CDR3nt: TGTGCCAGCAGCGTAGCTACAACTAGCGGGGGCCTCAGGGGCGGGGAGCTGTTTTTT
CDR3aa: CASSVATTSGGLRGGELFF

d_gene: .
abundance: many
j_gene: TRBJ2-3
v_gene: TRBV9
CDR3nt: TGTGCCAGCAGCGTAGTACTGGGACACCCCGGAGGTGCAGATACGCAGTATTTT
CDR3aa: CASSVVLGHPGGADTQYF

d_gene: TRBD1
abundance: .
j_gene: TRBJ2-5
v_gene: TRBV27
CDR3nt: TGTGCCAGCAGACAGGGGGGCCGGGAGACCCAGTACTTC
CDR3aa: CASRQGGRETQYF

d_gene: TRBD1
abundance: .
j_gene: TRBJ2-2
v_gene: TRBV5-1
CDR3nt: TGCGCCAGCAGTCCTACCGGGACAGGGAACACCGGGGAGCTGTTTTTT
CDR3aa: CASSPTGTGNTGELFF

d_gene: .
abundance: .
j_gene: TRBJ1-1
v_gene: TRBV18
CDR3nt: TGTGCCAGCTCACCACCCTCCCAGGGGCCTGAAGCTTTCTTT
CDR3aa: CASSPPSQGPEAFF

d_gene: .
abundance: .
j_gene: TRBJ2-5
v_gene: TRBV7-2
CDR3nt: TGTGCCAGCAGCTCCCTTAATGGTGAGACCCAGTACTTC
CDR3aa: CASSSLNGETQYF